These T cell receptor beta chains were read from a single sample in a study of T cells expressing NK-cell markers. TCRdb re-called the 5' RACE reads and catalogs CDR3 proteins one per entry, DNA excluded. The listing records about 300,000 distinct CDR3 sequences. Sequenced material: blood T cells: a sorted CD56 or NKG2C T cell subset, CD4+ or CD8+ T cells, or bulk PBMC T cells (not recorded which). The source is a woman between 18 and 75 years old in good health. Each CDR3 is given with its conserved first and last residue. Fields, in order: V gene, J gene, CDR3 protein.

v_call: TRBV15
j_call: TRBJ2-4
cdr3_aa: CATSGRDRLAKNIQYF

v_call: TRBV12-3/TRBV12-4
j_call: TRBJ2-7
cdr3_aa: CASSLGNEQYF

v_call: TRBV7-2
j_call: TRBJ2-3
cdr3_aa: CASSPRGGGWDTQYF

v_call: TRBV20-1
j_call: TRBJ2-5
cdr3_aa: CSAPFPRGAETQYF

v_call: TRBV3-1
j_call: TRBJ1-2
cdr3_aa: CASSHVGQYGYTF

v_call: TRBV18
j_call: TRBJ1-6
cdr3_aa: CASSPPVTGGSPLHF

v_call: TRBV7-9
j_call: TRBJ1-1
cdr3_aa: CASSLSGGGMNTEAFF

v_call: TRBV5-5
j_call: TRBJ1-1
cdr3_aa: CASSSYHRSNTEAFF

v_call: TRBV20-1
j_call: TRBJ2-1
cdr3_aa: CSASAGGPLEEQFF

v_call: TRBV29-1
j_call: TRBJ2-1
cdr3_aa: CSVGRATYNEQFF

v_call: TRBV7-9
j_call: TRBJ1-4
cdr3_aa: CASSFGQYATNEKLFF

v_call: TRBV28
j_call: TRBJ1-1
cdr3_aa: CASSFTPEGAFF

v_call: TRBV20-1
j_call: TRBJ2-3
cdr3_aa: CSAGGWGNTQYF

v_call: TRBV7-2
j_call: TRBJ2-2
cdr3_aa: CASSFDRGNTGELFF

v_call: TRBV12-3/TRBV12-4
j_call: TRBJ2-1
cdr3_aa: CASTPSGGVYNEQFF

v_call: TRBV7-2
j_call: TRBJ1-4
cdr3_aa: CASSPRMGPEKLFF

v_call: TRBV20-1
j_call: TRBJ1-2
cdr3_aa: CSARVTDYGYTF

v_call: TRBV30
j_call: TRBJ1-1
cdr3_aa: CAWRLTVNTEAFF

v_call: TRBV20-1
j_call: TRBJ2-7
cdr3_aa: CSAGRTRTYEQYF

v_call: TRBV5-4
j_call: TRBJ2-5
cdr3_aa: CASSSSGGYQETQYF

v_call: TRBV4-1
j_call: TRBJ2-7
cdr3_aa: CASSQVALAGVIYEQYF

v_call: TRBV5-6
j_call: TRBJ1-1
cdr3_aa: CASSFGRLKNTEAFF

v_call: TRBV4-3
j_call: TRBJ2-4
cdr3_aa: CASSRDAGLAVNIQYF